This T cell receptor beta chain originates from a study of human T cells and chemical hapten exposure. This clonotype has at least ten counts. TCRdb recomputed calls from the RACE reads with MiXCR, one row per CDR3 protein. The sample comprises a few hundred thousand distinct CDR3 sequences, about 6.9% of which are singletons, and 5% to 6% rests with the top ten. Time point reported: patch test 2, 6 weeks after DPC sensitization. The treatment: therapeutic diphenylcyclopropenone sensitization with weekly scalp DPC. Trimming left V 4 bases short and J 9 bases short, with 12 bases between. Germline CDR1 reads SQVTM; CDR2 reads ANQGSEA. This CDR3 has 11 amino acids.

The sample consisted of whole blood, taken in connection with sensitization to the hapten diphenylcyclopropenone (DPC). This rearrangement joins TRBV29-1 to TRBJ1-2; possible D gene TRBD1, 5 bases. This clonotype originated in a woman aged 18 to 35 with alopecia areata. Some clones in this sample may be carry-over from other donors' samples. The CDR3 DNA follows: TGCAGCGTTGGGGGGGATGGACGCTACACCTTC. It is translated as CSVGGDGRYTF. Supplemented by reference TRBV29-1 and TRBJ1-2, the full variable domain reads SAVISQKPSRDICQRGTSLTIQCQVDSQVTMMFWYRQQPGQSLTLIATANQGSEATYESGFVIDKFPISRPNLTFSTLTVSNMSPEDSSIYLCSVGGDGRYTFGSGTRLTVV.